These 30 T cell receptor beta chains were sequenced from one sample in a study of Graves' ophthalmopathy and Graves' hyperthyroidism (dated by TCRdb to 2017 to 2018). Sequenced on an Illumina HiSeq 2000. TCR beta CDR3 regions were amplified from RNA transcripts for repertoire sequencing. HTBI primers and the Qiagen OneStep RT-PCR kit were used in a first-round RT-PCR, which was followed by a second-round multiplex PCR, size selection and purification. TCRdb trimmed public reads at Q25 via fastp, called clones via MiXCR and kept in-frame beta chains. CDR3 protein duplicates are merged, each entry listing the most common genes and DNA. This sample comprises 400,000 or so distinct CDR3 sequences, 15% of them detected only once. The top ten clones comprise 5.5% to 8% of the sample. Sequences were obtained from peripheral blood. The receptors derive from a woman aged 18-29 years with stable Graves' hyperthyroidism. Donor details come from another sample of the same person, matched by shared clones.

The V gene is TRBV19, the J gene TRBJ1-5; D is undetermined. The germline V gene has CDR1 LNHDA and CDR2 SQIVND (reference sequence). This CDR3 is built from 14 residues. The V end was cut by 2 bases, the J end by 7 bases, with 12 bases between. In DNA, the CDR3 is TGTGCCAGTAGTATACTTTCTCCGGGGCAGCCCCAGCATTTT. The encoded protein is CASSILSPGQPQHF.

This clonotype was detected ten times or more. This sequence joins TRBV3-1 and TRBJ1-1; perhaps TRBD1 as D (5 bases). Germline loops: CDR1 LGHDT, CDR2 YNNKEL (reference sequence). The CDR3 sequence is 12 residues long. Trimming removed 2 bases at V and 4 bases at J, with 5 bases between. CDR3 bases: TGTGCCAGCAGCCAACAGGGCACTGAAGCTTTCTTT. This sequence encodes CASSQQGTEAFF.

In this sample, this clonotype turned up many times. The chain has TRBV14 and TRBJ1-2; D not resolved. This CDR3 spans 14 amino acids. V was clipped by 4 bases and J by 4 bases, with 13 bases between them. Per germline, CDR1 SGHDN and CDR2 FVKESK. The chain's CDR3 is CASSRVGVGYGYTF. DNA of the CDR3: TGTGCCAGCAGCCGGGTGGGTGTAGGCTATGGCTACACCTTC.

At least ten counts were recorded for this clonotype. This chain links TRBV25-1 with TRBJ2-2; possible D gene TRBD1, 6 bases. The CDR3 contains 17 residues. CDR1 is MGHDK, CDR2 SYGVNS, per germline. Trimming took 3 bases from V and 3 from J, leaving 17 bases between them. The CDR3 DNA reads as TGTGCCAGCAGTGACTACACAGGGATGGGTTACACCGGGGAGCTGTTTTTT. It translates to CASSDYTGMGYTGELFF.

The sample holds many counts of this clonotype. The chain joins TRBV12-3 or TRBV12-4 to TRBJ1-2; D unresolved. This CDR3 spans 13 amino acids. Trimming left V 7 bases short and J 9 bases short, with 18 bases between. The CDR3 DNA sequence: TGTGCCAGCACCACCAGAGAAGGTAGTCGCTACACCTTC. This translates into CASTTREGSRYTF.

This clonotype was recorded at least ten times. This rearrangement joins TRBV27 to TRBJ2-2, with unresolved D. The ends were cut back, 3 bases at V and 3 bases at J, with 8 bases in the middle. This CDR3 region has 14 residues. Germline CDR1 is MNHEY and CDR2 is SMNVEV (reference sequence). CDR3 sequence reads: CASSFSGDTGELFF. CDR3 coding DNA: TGTGCCAGCAGTTTTAGTGGGGACACCGGGGAGCTGTTTTTT.

There are many counts of this clonotype. The V and J genes are TRBV6-2 or TRBV6-3 and TRBJ2-2; 8 positions agree with TRBD1. J was trimmed by 7 bases and V by 2 bases; bases with no gene match: 6. Germline CDR1 is MNHEY and CDR2 is SVGEGT. This CDR3 has 15 residues. DNA for the CDR3: TGTGCCAGCAGTTACGTGGGGACAGGAAACGGGGAGCTGTTTTTT. Translated: CASSYVGTGNGELFF.

This clonotype was detected ten times or more. This chain connects TRBV15 to TRBJ2-5; the D is unclear. V was trimmed by 4 bases and J by 4 bases, leaving 19 bases between them. The CDR3 has 16 amino acids. Germline lookup yields CDR1 LNHNV and CDR2 YYDKDF (reference sequence). This CDR3 is CATSTPRVGEAETQYF. The CDR3 bases are TGTGCCACCAGCACCCCCCGAGTGGGTGAGGCAGAGACCCAGTACTTC.

In this sample, this clonotype turned up many times. The J gene is TRBJ2-7, the V gene TRBV12-3 or TRBV12-4, with D perhaps matching TRBD2 (5 bases). The CDR3 spans 14 residues. V lost 3 bases and J lost 6, with 15 bases in between. CDR3 in DNA: TGTGCCAGCAGTTTTCTCGCAGGTCGGGGCGAGCAGTACTTC. Translation: CASSFLAGRGEQYF.

The chain carries TRBV7-8 and TRBJ2-7, with D possibly called TRBD1 or TRBD2 (5 bases each). CDR3 size: 15 residues. The germline gives CDR1 SGHVS, CDR2 FQNEAQ. Trimming shortened V by 5 bases and J by 2 bases, and 16 bases separated the two germline ends. CDR3 nucleotide sequence: TGTGCCAGCAGCCCAAGGGACGCCCAACCCTACGAGCAGTACTTC. Its translation: CASSPRDAQPYEQYF.

This clonotype was detected a few times. This CDR3 is CASYEGQGRTGYTF. The DNA for the CDR3 is TGTGCCAGCTATGAAGGACAGGGGAGAACTGGCTACACCTTC. The genes are TRBV18 and TRBJ1-2, with 9 positions matching TRBD1. Per the germline V gene, CDR1 is KGHSH and CDR2 is LQKENI. The V gene end was trimmed by 7 bases and the J gene end by 7 bases; junction bases not matched to a gene: 10. The CDR3 length is 14 residues.

The V gene is TRBV11-2, the J gene TRBJ1-1; 12 bases match TRBD1. Germline CDR1 and CDR2: SGHAT and FQNNGV. V lost 1 base and J lost 11; bases outside the gene matches: 11. The CDR3 has 16 residues. The CDR3 region is CASSLGSGQGAPAAFF. The CDR3 nucleotides are TGTGCCAGCAGCTTAGGATCGGGACAGGGGGCCCCTGCGGCTTTCTTT. Supplemented by reference TRBV11-2 and TRBJ1-1, the full variable domain reads EAGVAQSPRYKIIEKRQSVAFWCNPISGHATLYWYQQILGQGPKLLIQFQNNGVVDDSQLPKDRFSAERLKGVDSTLKIQPAKLEDSAVYLCASSLGSGQGAPAAFFGQGTRLTVV.

This clonotype occurred many times. V and J are TRBV7-2 and TRBJ2-7; possible D gene TRBD1, 5 bases. The germline gives CDR1 SGHTA, CDR2 FQGNSA. With 2 bases removed from V and 5 bases from J, the gap between germline ends came to 13 bases. This CDR3 comprises 14 residues. The CDR3 region is CASSLSAGNNEQYF. CDR3 bases: TGTGCCAGCAGCTTAAGCGCAGGGAACAACGAGCAGTACTTC.

This clonotype was seen a handful of times. The V call is TRBV6-4, the J call TRBJ1-1, with 8 nucleotides matching TRBD1. This CDR3 region has 15 residues. The V segment lost 6 bases and the J segment 1 base; nucleotides outside the gene matches: 7. The V gene's germline CDR1 is MRHNA and CDR2 SNTAGT. This CDR3 is CASRPSGQGNTEAFF. The CDR3 bases are TGTGCCAGCAGACCCTCAGGACAGGGGAACACTGAAGCTTTCTTT.

This clonotype occurred many times. This sequence joins TRBV20-1 and TRBJ1-5; 7 bases align to TRBD1. The germline V gene has CDR1 DFQATT and CDR2 SNEGSKA (reference sequence). V gave up 0 bases and J gave up 5 bases; unmatched junction bases: 4. The CDR3 has 14 residues. The CDR3 protein is CSARDQRGHQPQHF. The CDR3 DNA is TGCAGTGCTAGAGATCAGAGGGGGCATCAGCCCCAGCATTTT.

This clonotype was detected only a few times. The chain combines TRBV2 with TRBJ1-1, with D possibly matching TRBD1 (6 bases). V was pared by 8 bases and J by 5 bases, with 27 bases between. CDR1 SNHLY and CDR2 FYNNEI come from the germline V gene. The CDR3 consists of 17 residues. CDR3 residues: CASGSPRLGGRQTEAFF. DNA of the CDR3: TGTGCCAGCGGGTCACCCCGACTGGGGGGGCGGCAAACTGAAGCTTTCTTT.

Many counts were recorded for this clonotype. The genes are TRBV12-3 or TRBV12-4 and TRBJ2-5; D remains ambiguous. CDR3 length: 16 residues. V dropped 5 bases and J dropped 0 bases, with 16 bases sitting between them. The CDR3 region is CASSLQGAPYQETQYF. For the CDR3, the DNA is TGTGCCAGCAGTCTCCAAGGAGCCCCGTACCAAGAGACCCAGTACTTC.

This clonotype was seen repeatedly, ten times or more. The chain links TRBV28 to TRBJ1-2; possibly TRBD1 for D (5 bases). The V gene's germline CDR1 is MDHEN and CDR2 SYDVKM. CDR3 length: 13 residues. V shed 7 bases and J shed 2 bases, with 11 bases lying between them. The CDR3 DNA is TGTGCCAGCACAGGGTCGAGAAACTATGGCTACACCTTC. Its protein is CASTGSRNYGYTF.

This clonotype was seen ten or more times. The V call is TRBV9, the J call TRBJ2-7, with TRBD1 matching 12 bases. The CDR3 has 15 residues. Germline assignment: CDR1 SGDLS and CDR2 YYNGEE. Trimming cost V 4 bases and J 4 bases; bases outside gene matches: 6. CDR3 loop: CASSPGTGGAYEQYF. As DNA, the CDR3 is TGTGCCAGCAGCCCGGGGACAGGGGGCGCTTACGAGCAGTACTTC.

This clonotype has more than one count but fewer than ten. The genes are TRBV28 and TRBJ1-1, with no clear D. The CDR3 has 13 residues. The germline V gene has CDR1 MDHEN and CDR2 SYDVKM. V lost 7 bases to trimming and J lost 1 base, with 10 bases between them. This CDR3 reads CASTLWGNTEAFF. As DNA, the CDR3 is TGTGCCAGCACCTTATGGGGGAACACTGAAGCTTTCTTT.

The sample holds many counts of this clonotype. The CDR3 is CASSMGGWSMNTEAFF. The CDR3 DNA reads as TGTGCCAGTAGTATGGGTGGTTGGAGTATGAACACTGAAGCTTTCTTT. This chain joins TRBV19 and TRBJ1-1; D gene ambiguous. The ends were cut back, 3 bases at V and 0 bases at J, with 14 bases in the middle. The CDR3 sequence is 16 residues long. Per germline, CDR1 LNHDA and CDR2 SQIVND (reference sequence). Drawing the rest from reference TRBV19 and TRBJ1-1, the complete variable domain is DGGITQSPKYLFRKEGQNVTLSCEQNLNHDAMYWYRQDPGQGLRLIYYSQIVNDFQKGDIAEGYSVSREKKESFPLTVTSAQKNPTAFYLCASSMGGWSMNTEAFFGQGTRLTVV.

This clonotype came up many times. The chain uses TRBV14 and TRBJ1-1, with D possibly matching TRBD1 (6 bases). The CDR3 is 15 amino acids. With 4 bases removed from V and 2 bases from J, the gap between germline ends came to 14 bases. Looked up from germline, CDR1 is SGHDN and CDR2 is FVKESK. In DNA, the CDR3 is TGTGCCAGCAGCCCATTAACAGGGTCCAACACTGAAGCTTTCTTT. It translates to CASSPLTGSNTEAFF.

There are many counts of this clonotype. The DNA of the CDR3 is TGTGCCAGCAGTCCCACCCTAAGGGTCCACGAGCAGTACTTC. Translation: CASSPTLRVHEQYF. The chain is built from TRBV6-1 and TRBJ2-7; no reliable D call. V was cut by 5 bases and J by 5 bases, with 16 bases left in between. In germline, CDR1 is MNHNS, CDR2 SASEGT. The CDR3 extends over 14 amino acids.

This clonotype appeared a few times. The chain uses TRBV20-1 and TRBJ1-4; D gene ambiguous. V was pared by 0 bases and J by 4 bases, with 12 bases between. The CDR3 extends over 15 amino acids. Germline CDR1 and CDR2: DFQATT and SNEGSKA (reference sequence). The CDR3 region is CSARDQVTSNEKLFF. The CDR3 DNA sequence: TGCAGTGCTAGAGATCAGGTGACAAGTAATGAAAAACTGTTTTTT.

The genes are TRBV6-2 or TRBV6-3 and TRBJ1-5; D gene unclear. The CDR3 has 14 amino acids. Germline-derived CDR1 and CDR2 are MNHEY and SVGEGT. V shed 2 bases and J shed 4 bases, with 9 bases lying between them. The chain's CDR3 is CASSYGQTNQPQHF. CDR3 bases: TGTGCCAGCAGTTACGGGCAGACAAATCAGCCCCAGCATTTT.

This clonotype was detected ten times or more. The chain recombines TRBV6-1 with TRBJ1-5; possibly TRBD1 for D (6 bases). CDR1 MNHNS and CDR2 SASEGT come from the germline V gene. Trimming stripped 7 bases from V and 0 bases from J, with 13 bases between. The CDR3 covers 15 residues. Here the CDR3 reads CASTGAGDSNQPQHF. In DNA, the CDR3 is TGTGCCAGCACGGGGGCAGGGGATAGCAATCAGCCCCAGCATTTT.

The table lists this clonotype with many counts. The chain joins TRBV12-3 or TRBV12-4 to TRBJ2-2, with D hard to call. Trimming pared 2 bases from V and 8 bases from J, leaving 6 bases between. The CDR3 is 12 residues long. This CDR3 reads CASSLRLGELFF. CDR3 DNA: TGTGCCAGCAGTTTACGACTTGGGGAGCTGTTTTTT.

This clonotype was seen at least ten times. This chain links TRBV19 with TRBJ2-7; maybe TRBD1 (6 bases). Germline CDR1 LNHDA, CDR2 SQIVND (reference sequence). The CDR3 totals 16 residues. Trimming took 5 bases from V and 3 from J, leaving 20 bases between them. CDR3 in DNA: TGTGCCAGTAGTGATAGGGCGACAGGAAAGGACTACGAGCAGTACTTC. Protein sequence: CASSDRATGKDYEQYF.

This clonotype was found many times. The CDR3 region has the DNA TGTGCCAGCAGCTTGTTTAAGGATTGCACCTTC. Residues: CASSLFKDCTF. V is TRBV5-6 and J is TRBJ1-2; no clear D gene. V lost 1 base to trimming and J lost 13 bases, with 11 bases between them. CDR1 and CDR2 (germline): SGHDT, YYEEEE. There are 11 residues in the CDR3.

The chain is built from TRBV3-1 and TRBJ1-1, with D unresolved. Trimming left V 4 bases short and J 7 bases short, with 13 bases between. CDR3 length: 13 residues. Germline CDR1 and CDR2: LGHDT and YNNKEL (reference sequence). The CDR3 sequence: CASSLGLGSEAFF. In nucleotides, the CDR3 is TGTGCCAGCAGCCTCGGCCTGGGGAGTGAAGCTTTCTTT.